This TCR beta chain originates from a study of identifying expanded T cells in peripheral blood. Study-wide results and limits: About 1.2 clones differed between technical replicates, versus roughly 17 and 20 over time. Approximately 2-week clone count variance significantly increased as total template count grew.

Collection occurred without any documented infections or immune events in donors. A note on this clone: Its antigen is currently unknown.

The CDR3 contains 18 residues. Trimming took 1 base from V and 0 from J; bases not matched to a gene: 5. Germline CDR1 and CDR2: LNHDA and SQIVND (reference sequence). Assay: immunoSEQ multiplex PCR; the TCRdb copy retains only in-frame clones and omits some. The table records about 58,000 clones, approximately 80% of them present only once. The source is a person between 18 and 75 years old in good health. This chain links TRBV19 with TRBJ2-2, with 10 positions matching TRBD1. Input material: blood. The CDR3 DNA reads TGTGCCAGTAGTATAGGGACAGGGGGAGTATCGAACACCGGGGAGCTGTTTTTT. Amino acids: CASSIGTGGVSNTGELFF.